Listed below are T cell receptor beta chains from one sample, sequenced in a study of blood T cell repertoires in COVID-19. Profiled with immunoSEQ multiplex PCR; TCRdb holds only in-frame clones, not every one. Here the sample spans about 300,000 clones, more than 75% being singletons. Sequencing was done on a sample of peripheral blood. The origin of the receptors is a woman aged 50 to 60 with acute or convalescent COVID-19. CDR3s leave out the opening cysteine and the closing phenylalanine or tryptophan. The order of the fields is CDR3 length, J gene, V gene, CDR3 protein.

len: 14
j_gene: TRBJ2-3
v_gene: TRBV6-6
CDR3aa: ASRKIRQGHRDTQY

len: 12
j_gene: TRBJ1-2
v_gene: TRBV27
CDR3aa: ASSLGGFPYGYT

len: 13
j_gene: TRBJ2-3
v_gene: TRBV6-6
CDR3aa: ASSLLAPGTDTQY

len: 14
j_gene: TRBJ2-3
v_gene: TRBV4-2
CDR3aa: ASSQAIAGFPDTQY

len: 12
j_gene: TRBJ1-4
v_gene: TRBV28
CDR3aa: ASRGGGAREKLF

len: 14
j_gene: TRBJ2-1
v_gene: TRBV7-3
CDR3aa: ASNKGLAGHRNEQF

len: 11
j_gene: TRBJ1-1
v_gene: TRBV28
CDR3aa: ASSPDKNTEAF

len: 16
j_gene: TRBJ1-6
v_gene: TRBV4-1
CDR3aa: ASSQGALRGSYNSPLH

len: 20
j_gene: TRBJ2-1
v_gene: TRBV3-1/TRBV3-2
CDR3aa: ASSQDTGTRPRVAGDRNEQF

len: 16
j_gene: TRBJ2-3
v_gene: TRBV5-1
CDR3aa: ASSLGTLAGLSTDTQY

len: 15
j_gene: TRBJ2-5
v_gene: TRBV19
CDR3aa: ASSMEGNRGIKETQY

len: 14
j_gene: TRBJ2-1
v_gene: TRBV9
CDR3aa: ASSPLAGGHPNEQF

len: 15
j_gene: TRBJ2-1
v_gene: TRBV4-3
CDR3aa: ASSQEGSGSSYNEQF

len: 12
j_gene: TRBJ1-1
v_gene: TRBV5-1
CDR3aa: ASSLSGMNTEAF

len: 17
j_gene: TRBJ1-2
v_gene: TRBV5-1
CDR3aa: ASSLGRDTGPRPNYGYT

len: 19
j_gene: TRBJ2-1
v_gene: TRBV6-2/TRBV6-3
CDR3aa: ASSHFAGLSRGTSVYNEQF

len: 12
j_gene: TRBJ2-1
v_gene: TRBV7-3
CDR3aa: ASSPGGAYNEQF

len: 10
j_gene: TRBJ1-3
v_gene: TRBV30
CDR3aa: AWTRAGNTIY

len: 12
j_gene: TRBJ2-5
v_gene: TRBV7-9
CDR3aa: ASRETSGRETQY

len: 11
j_gene: TRBJ2-2
v_gene: TRBV28
CDR3aa: ASSSTGSGELF

len: 11
j_gene: TRBJ1-5
v_gene: TRBV12-3/TRBV12-4
CDR3aa: ASSLDREGPQH

len: 12
j_gene: TRBJ1-1
v_gene: TRBV5-6
CDR3aa: ASRGDRGNTEAF

len: 13
j_gene: TRBJ2-1
v_gene: TRBV7-2
CDR3aa: ASSLTSGSWDEQF